This TCR beta chain was sequenced in a study of early stage breast cancer tumors. The overall study: Of some 15 invasive breast tumors, about a dozen were hormone receptor-positive, HER2-negative.

Per the germline V gene, CDR1 is MNHNY and CDR2 is SVGAGI (reference sequence). Trimming cost V 2 bases and J 4 bases, with 14 bases left between them. CDR3 size: 15 residues. This clone has just a few counts. What it binds is unknown. Study-level findings and limits: Enriched TCRB sequences shared across patients were mostly commonly generated sequences. Blood repertoires resembled normal breast more than tumor. Compared with adjacent normal breast, tumors showed roughly 2.5-fold denser, more clonal T cells.

Sequencing was performed with immunoSEQ multiplex PCR; in TCRdb, only in-frame clones are kept and a portion is missing. The sample records some 35,000 clones, 74% being singletons. Sequencing was done on a sample of blood. The J gene is TRBJ1-2, the V gene TRBV6-6; a possible D gene is TRBD1 (6 bases). This clonotype originated in a person between 55 and 69 years old with breast cancer. The CDR3 is CASSYILGGTYGYTF. The CDR3 bases are TGTGCCAGCAGTTACATCTTAGGGGGTACCTATGGCTACACCTTC.